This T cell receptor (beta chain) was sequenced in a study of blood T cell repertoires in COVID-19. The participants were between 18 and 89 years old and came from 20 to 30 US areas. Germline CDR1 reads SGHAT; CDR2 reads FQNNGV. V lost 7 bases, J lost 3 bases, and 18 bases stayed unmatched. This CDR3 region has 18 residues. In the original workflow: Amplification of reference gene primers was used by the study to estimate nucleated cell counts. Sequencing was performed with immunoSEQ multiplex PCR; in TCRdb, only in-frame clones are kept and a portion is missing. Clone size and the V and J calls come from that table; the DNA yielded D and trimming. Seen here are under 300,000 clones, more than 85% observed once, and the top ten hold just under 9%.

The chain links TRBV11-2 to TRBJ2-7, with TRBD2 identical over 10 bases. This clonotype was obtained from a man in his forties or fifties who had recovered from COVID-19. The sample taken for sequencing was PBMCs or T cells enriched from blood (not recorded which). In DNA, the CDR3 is TGTGCCAGCAACAAACAGGGGACTGGACTAGCGGCCTACTACGAGCAGTACTTC. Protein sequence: CASNKQGTGLAAYYEQYF.